These 17 T cell receptor beta chains came from one sample sequenced in a study of T cells after yellow fever vaccination. Using its own MiXCR run on the 5' RACE reads, TCRdb lists one record per CDR3 protein. In the table there are 450,000 to 550,000 distinct CDR3 sequences, around a fifth of which are singletons. The sequencing here drew on PBMCs, taken more than 20 days after the first yellow fever vaccination. Source of these receptors: a man between 18 and 29 years old who received the YFV17D yellow fever vaccine.

This chain joins TRBV6-1 and TRBJ2-3; perhaps TRBD2 as D (5 bases). Germline V gives CDR1 MNHNS, CDR2 SASEGT. The CDR3 runs to 15 residues. V dropped 6 bases and J dropped 4 bases, with 17 bases sitting between them. The DNA of the CDR3 is TGTGCCAGCAGCCGAGGGTTATCGGGCCCAGATACGCAGTATTTT. It encodes CASSRGLSGPDTQYF.

The table lists this clonotype with many counts. This chain joins TRBV3-1 and TRBJ1-2, with D uncertain. Germline values: CDR1 LGHDT, CDR2 YNNKEL (reference sequence). This CDR3 is 12 amino acids long. The germline V and J ends were trimmed by 0 bases and 14 bases, with 13 bases remaining between them. CDR3 sequence: CASSQEGRTGTF. For the CDR3, the DNA is TGTGCCAGCAGCCAAGAAGGTCGGACTGGAACCTTC.

This clonotype was seen at least ten times. V gene TRBV7-9 combines with J gene TRBJ2-3; the D gene is possibly TRBD2 (6 bases). The CDR3 sequence is 17 residues long. The germline gives CDR1 SEHNR, CDR2 FQNEAQ (reference sequence). V shed 4 bases and J shed 4 bases, with 21 bases lying between them. The CDR3 protein is CASSSEGRGWGADTQYF. DNA for the CDR3: TGTGCCAGCAGCTCCGAGGGCCGGGGCTGGGGGGCAGATACGCAGTATTTT.

J is TRBJ2-4 and V is TRBV4-2, with D maybe TRBD2 (7 bases). V shed 6 bases and J shed 8 bases, with 20 bases lying between them. This CDR3 contains 15 residues. Germline CDR1 and CDR2: LGHNA and YNFKEQ. CDR3 sequence (DNA): TGTGCCAGCAGTCCGCCGGGACCGCGGGGGCACATTCAGTACTTC. As protein: CASSPPGPRGHIQYF.

There are a few counts of this clonotype. The chain couples TRBV3-1 to TRBJ1-6; unclear D gene. The CDR3 length is 16 residues. V lost 1 base, J lost 4 bases, and 11 bases lay in between. CDR1 and CDR2 from the germline V gene are LGHDT and YNNKEL (reference sequence). The CDR3 sequence is CASSQVSALYNSPLHF. The CDR3 nucleotides are TGTGCCAGCAGCCAAGTTTCGGCACTTTATAATTCACCCCTCCACTTT.

The chain has TRBV3-1 and TRBJ2-7; D gene unclear. Deletions cut 4 bases from V and 0 bases from J, with 10 bases between. Germline CDR1 LGHDT, CDR2 YNNKEL (reference sequence). The CDR3 covers 14 residues. The CDR3 region is CASSLTPSSYEQYF. The DNA of the CDR3 is TGTGCCAGCAGCCTAACACCCAGCTCCTACGAGCAGTACTTC.

This sequence joins TRBV6-1 and TRBJ2-5; TRBD2 aligns across 7 bases. Looked up from germline, CDR1 is MNHNS and CDR2 is SASEGT. V shed 6 bases, J shed 7 bases, and the junction held 8 bases outside the gene matches. This CDR3 has 13 amino acids. Here the CDR3 reads CASSQPGGRTQYF. DNA for the CDR3: TGTGCCAGCAGCCAGCCGGGGGGTCGGACCCAGTACTTC.

The J gene is TRBJ2-5, the V gene TRBV6-2 or TRBV6-3; D unresolved. The CDR3 has 8 amino acids. Germline CDR1 is MNHEY and CDR2 is SVGEGT. CDR3 coding DNA: TGTGGCGAAAAGACCCAGTACTTC. Translating gives CGEKTQYF.

This clonotype has only one observation. The chain carries TRBV7-2 and TRBJ1-6, with 9 bases that match TRBD1. Germline CDR1 and CDR2: SGHTA and FQGNSA. J gave up 0 bases and V 5 bases, and 5 bases lay outside the gene matches. The CDR3 runs to 17 residues. The CDR3: CASSQGQGSSYNSPLHF. The CDR3 region has the DNA TGTGCCAGCAGCCAAGGACAGGGGAGCTCCTATAATTCACCCCTCCACTTT.

This clonotype was picked up a small number of times. The chain has TRBV11-2 and TRBJ2-7, with 8 bases fitting TRBD2. The J segment lost 3 bases and the V segment lost 5 bases, leaving 3 bases of the junction unmatched. This CDR3 is 13 amino acids long. Germline values: CDR1 SGHAT, CDR2 FQNNGV. CDR3 in amino acids: CASSLRGGYEQYF. In nucleotides, the CDR3 is TGTGCCAGCAGCCTTCGGGGGGGCTACGAGCAGTACTTC.

This clonotype was recorded a few times. The CDR3 region is CASSSGQLYNSPLHF. The CDR3, as DNA: TGTGCCAGCAGCTCGGGACAGCTCTATAATTCACCCCTCCACTTT. The chain couples TRBV11-2 to TRBJ1-6; 7 bases line up with TRBD1. There are 15 residues in the CDR3. V dropped 4 bases and J dropped 3; count of bases not matched to a gene: 3. Per germline, CDR1 SGHAT and CDR2 FQNNGV. The whole variable domain, remainder taken from reference TRBV11-2 and TRBJ1-6, is EAGVAQSPRYKIIEKRQSVAFWCNPISGHATLYWYQQILGQGPKLLIQFQNNGVVDDSQLPKDRFSAERLKGVDSTLKIQPAKLEDSAVYLCASSSGQLYNSPLHFGNGTRLTVT.

V is TRBV6-2 or TRBV6-3 and J is TRBJ1-1; TRBD1 might be the D (6 bases). Trimming cost V 2 bases and J 5 bases, with 15 bases left between them. In germline, CDR1 is MNHEY, CDR2 SVGEGT. The CDR3 covers 15 residues. The CDR3 DNA reads TGTGCCAGCAGTTACCCTACCGGGCAGGGGACTGAAGCTTTCTTT. Residues: CASSYPTGQGTEAFF.

This clonotype was counted only a few times. The gene calls are TRBV6-2 or TRBV6-3 and TRBJ2-7; 8 bases match TRBD2. Germline trimming cut 7 bases from V and 7 bases from J; bases unmatched to any gene: 12. Germline V gene lookup returns CDR1 MNHEY and CDR2 SVGEGT. There are 14 residues in the CDR3. The CDR3 is CASNQRGNHWEQYF. The CDR3 DNA is TGTGCCAGCAATCAGCGGGGGAACCACTGGGAGCAGTACTTC.

This clonotype was observed a few times. The chain combines TRBV29-1 with TRBJ2-5; D is uncertain. The CDR3 sequence is 14 residues long. V was pared by 7 bases and J by 1 base, with 16 bases between. Germline CDR1 is SQVTM and CDR2 is ANQGSEA. The DNA for the CDR3 is TGCAGCGCCGACGGCGGCTCCGCCCAAGAGACCCAGTACTTC. This sequence encodes CSADGGSAQETQYF.

The chain recombines TRBV4-1 with TRBJ2-1; a weak D match, TRBD1 (6 bases). The CDR3 length is 16 residues. Per the germline V gene, CDR1 is MGHRA and CDR2 is YSYEKL. Trimming pared 4 bases from V and 2 bases from J, leaving 15 bases between. The CDR3: CASSPPTGYPYNEQFF. The CDR3 region has the DNA TGCGCCAGCAGCCCTCCTACAGGGTACCCCTACAATGAGCAGTTCTTC.

This clonotype has just a few counts. The chain links TRBV4-1 to TRBJ1-2, with TRBD1 identical over 7 bases. The V gene's germline CDR1 is MGHRA and CDR2 YSYEKL. The CDR3 runs to 14 residues. V lost 0 bases to trimming and J lost 4 bases; unmatched junction nucleotides: 2. This chain's CDR3 is CASSQDTGAYGYTF. The CDR3 DNA follows: TGCGCCAGCAGCCAAGATACAGGGGCCTATGGCTACACCTTC.

This clonotype was seen a handful of times. This rearrangement joins TRBV7-8 to TRBJ2-5; TRBD2 matches at 9 bases. J was trimmed by 1 base and V by 5 bases; bases with no gene match: 14. The germline gives CDR1 SGHVS, CDR2 FQNEAQ. The CDR3 is made up of 18 amino acids. Written as DNA, the CDR3 is TGTGCCAGCAGCCCACAAGGCCGACTAGCGGTTCTCCAAGAGACCCAGTACTTC. Its translation is CASSPQGRLAVLQETQYF.